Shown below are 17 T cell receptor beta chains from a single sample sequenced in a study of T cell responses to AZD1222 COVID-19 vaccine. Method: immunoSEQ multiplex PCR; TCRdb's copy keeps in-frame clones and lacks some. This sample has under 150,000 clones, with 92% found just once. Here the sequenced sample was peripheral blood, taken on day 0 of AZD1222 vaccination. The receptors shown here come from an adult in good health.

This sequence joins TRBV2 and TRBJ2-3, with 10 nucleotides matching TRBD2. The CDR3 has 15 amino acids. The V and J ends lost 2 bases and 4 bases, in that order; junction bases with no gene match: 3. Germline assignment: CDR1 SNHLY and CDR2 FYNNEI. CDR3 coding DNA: TGTGCCAGCAGTGAACTAGCGGGAGCCCCAGATACGCAGTATTTT. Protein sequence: CASSELAGAPDTQYF.

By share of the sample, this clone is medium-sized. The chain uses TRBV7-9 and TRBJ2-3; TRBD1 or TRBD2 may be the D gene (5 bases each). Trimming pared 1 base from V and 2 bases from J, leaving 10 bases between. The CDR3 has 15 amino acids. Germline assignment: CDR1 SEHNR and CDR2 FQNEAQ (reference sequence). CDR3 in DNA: TGTGCCAGCAGCTTAGTGGGGGAAATCACAGATACGCAGTATTTT. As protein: CASSLVGEITDTQYF.

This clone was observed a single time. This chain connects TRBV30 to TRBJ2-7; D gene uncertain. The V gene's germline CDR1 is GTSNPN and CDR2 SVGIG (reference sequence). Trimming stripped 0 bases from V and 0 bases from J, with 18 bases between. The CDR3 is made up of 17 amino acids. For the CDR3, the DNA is TGTGCCTGGAGTGTACGCTGGAGTGCGGAGAGCTCCTACGAGCAGTACTTC. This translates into CAWSVRWSAESSYEQYF. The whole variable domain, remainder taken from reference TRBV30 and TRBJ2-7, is SQTIHQWPATLVQPVGSPLSLECTVEGTSNPNLYWYRQAAGRGLQLLFYSVGIGQISSEVPQNLSASRPQDRQFILSSKKLLLSDSGFYLCAWSVRWSAESSYEQYFGPGTRLTVT.

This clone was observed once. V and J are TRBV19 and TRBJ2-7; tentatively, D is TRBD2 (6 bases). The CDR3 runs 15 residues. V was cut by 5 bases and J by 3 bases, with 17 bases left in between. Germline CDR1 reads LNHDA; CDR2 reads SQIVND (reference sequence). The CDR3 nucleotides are TGTGCCAGTAGTGGAGGTGTAGGGAGGAACTACGAGCAGTACTTC. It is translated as CASSGGVGRNYEQYF.

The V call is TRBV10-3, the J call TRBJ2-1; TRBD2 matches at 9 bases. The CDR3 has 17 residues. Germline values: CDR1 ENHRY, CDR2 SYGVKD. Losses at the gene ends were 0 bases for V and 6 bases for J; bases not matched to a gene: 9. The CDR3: CAISESRASGDFNEQFF. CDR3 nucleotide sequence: TGTGCCATCAGTGAGTCTAGGGCTAGCGGGGATTTCAATGAGCAGTTCTTC.

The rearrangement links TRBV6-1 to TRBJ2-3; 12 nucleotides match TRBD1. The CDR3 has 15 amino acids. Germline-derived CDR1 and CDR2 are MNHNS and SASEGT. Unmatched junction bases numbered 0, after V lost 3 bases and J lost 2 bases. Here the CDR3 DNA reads TGTGCCAGCAGTGAGGGACAGGGGGCCACAGATACGCAGTATTTT. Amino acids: CASSEGQGATDTQYF.

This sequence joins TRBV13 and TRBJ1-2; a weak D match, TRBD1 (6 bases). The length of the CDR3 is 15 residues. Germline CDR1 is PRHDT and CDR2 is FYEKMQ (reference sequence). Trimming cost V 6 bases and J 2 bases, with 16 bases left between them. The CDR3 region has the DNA TGTGCCAGCAGGCCTACAGGGATCACCAACTATGGCTACACCTTC. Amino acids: CASRPTGITNYGYTF.

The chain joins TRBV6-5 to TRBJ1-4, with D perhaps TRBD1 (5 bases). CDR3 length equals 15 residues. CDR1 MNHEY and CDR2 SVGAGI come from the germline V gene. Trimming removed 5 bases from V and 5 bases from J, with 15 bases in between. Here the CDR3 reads CASSTIGGGNEKLFF. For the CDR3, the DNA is TGTGCCAGCAGTACGATCGGGGGAGGGAATGAAAAACTGTTTTTT.

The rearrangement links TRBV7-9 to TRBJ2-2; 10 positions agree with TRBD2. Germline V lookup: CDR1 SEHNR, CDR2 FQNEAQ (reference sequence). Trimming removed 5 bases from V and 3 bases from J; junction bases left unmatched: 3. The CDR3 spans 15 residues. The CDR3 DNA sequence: TGTGCCAGCAGCCGGACTAGCGGATACACCGGGGAGCTGTTTTTT. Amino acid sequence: CASSRTSGYTGELFF.

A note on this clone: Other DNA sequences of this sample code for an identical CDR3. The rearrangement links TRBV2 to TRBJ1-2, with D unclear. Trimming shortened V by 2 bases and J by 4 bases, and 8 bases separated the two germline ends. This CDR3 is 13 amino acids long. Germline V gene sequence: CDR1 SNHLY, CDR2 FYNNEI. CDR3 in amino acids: CASSERTVYGYTF. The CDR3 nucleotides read TGTGCCAGCAGTGAACGTACAGTCTATGGCTACACCTTC.

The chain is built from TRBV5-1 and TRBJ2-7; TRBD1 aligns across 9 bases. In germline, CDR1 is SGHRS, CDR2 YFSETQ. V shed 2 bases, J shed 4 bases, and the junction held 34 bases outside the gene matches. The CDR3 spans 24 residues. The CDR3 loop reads CASSFPKPSGRAGTGILLRYEQYF. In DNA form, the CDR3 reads TGCGCCAGCAGCTTCCCGAAACCCTCGGGAAGGGCCGGGACAGGGATCCTCTTGAGGTACGAGCAGTACTTC.

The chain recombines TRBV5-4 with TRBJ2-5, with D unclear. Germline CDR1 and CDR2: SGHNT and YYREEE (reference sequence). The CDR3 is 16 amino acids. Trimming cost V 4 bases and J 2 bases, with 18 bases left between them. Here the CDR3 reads CASSGVVGARQETQYF. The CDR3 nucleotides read TGTGCCAGCAGCGGGGTGGTAGGTGCGCGGCAAGAGACCCAGTACTTC.

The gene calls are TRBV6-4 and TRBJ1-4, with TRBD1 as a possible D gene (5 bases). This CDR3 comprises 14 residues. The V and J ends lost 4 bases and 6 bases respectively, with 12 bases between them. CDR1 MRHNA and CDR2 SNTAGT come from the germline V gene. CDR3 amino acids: CASSVVQEHEKLFF. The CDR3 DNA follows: TGTGCCAGCAGTGTCGTACAGGAACATGAAAAACTGTTTTTT.

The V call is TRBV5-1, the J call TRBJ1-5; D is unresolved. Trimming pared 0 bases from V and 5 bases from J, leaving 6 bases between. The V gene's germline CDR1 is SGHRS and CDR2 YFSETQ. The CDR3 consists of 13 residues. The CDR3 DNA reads TGCGCCAGCAGCTTGGCTGTAGATCAGCCCCAGCATTTT. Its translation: CASSLAVDQPQHF.

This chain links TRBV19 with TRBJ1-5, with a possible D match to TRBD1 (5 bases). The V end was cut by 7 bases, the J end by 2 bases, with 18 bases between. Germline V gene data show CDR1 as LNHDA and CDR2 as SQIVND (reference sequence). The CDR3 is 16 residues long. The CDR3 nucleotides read TGTGCCAGTACAGGGTGGGGTTATGGCGGCAATCAGCCCCAGCATTTT. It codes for CASTGWGYGGNQPQHF.

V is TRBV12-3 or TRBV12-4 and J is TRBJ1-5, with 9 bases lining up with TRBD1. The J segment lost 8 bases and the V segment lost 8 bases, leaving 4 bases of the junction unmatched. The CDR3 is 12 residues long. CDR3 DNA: TGTGCCAGCGGGACAGGGATCGAGCCCCAGCATTTT. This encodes CASGTGIEPQHF.

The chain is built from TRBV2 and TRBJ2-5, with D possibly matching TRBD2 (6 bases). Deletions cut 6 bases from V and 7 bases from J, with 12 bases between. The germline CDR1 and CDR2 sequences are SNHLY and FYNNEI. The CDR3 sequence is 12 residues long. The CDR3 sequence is CASRMDGGTQYF. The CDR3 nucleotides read TGTGCCAGCAGGATGGACGGGGGGACCCAGTACTTC.